This T cell receptor (beta chain) was obtained from a study of blood T cell repertoires in COVID-19 (TCRdb year 2020). About the full investigation: The collaborator samples originated in the United States, Italy and Spain and spanned the acute and convalescent phases of COVID-19. The material from the prospective study consisted of cDNA or gDNA derived from T cells, B-cell-depleted T cells, or PBMCs. Deeply sampled blood TCRbeta repertoires from subjects exposed to, actively infected with, or recovered from COVID-19 were included in the dataset. The repertoires were released in a freely available public database meant as a resource for research on the immune response to SARS-CoV-2. The samples were drawn from the first 160 participants of the ongoing ImmuneRACE study and from 950 to 1,500 subjects provided by 6 global collaborators. Nearly every sample came with metadata listing a de-identified subject ID, COVID-19 status, age in years and sex. Where HLA class I and class II types were available, the types were taken from metadata supplied by the sample provider, not from assay-based typing. Overall study results and their limits: The amount of clinical and demographic metadata varied by source and participant and was provided uncurated.

For this clone: Its binding antigen is unknown. No quality values exist for individual bases; no much larger clone is one base distant.

At one collaborating source in Seattle, patients were enrolled during active infection and were followed longitudinally through the course of disease. Whole blood was collected in K2EDTA tubes by collaborating institutions according to the institutions' own protocols. For TCRbeta analysis, collaborator samples were shipped as frozen whole blood, as isolated PBMCs, or as DNA extracted from either sample type. TCRbeta CDR3 regions were amplified from genomic DNA using the immunoSEQ Assay, a bias-controlled multiplex PCR. On the study's bioinformatics: The number of nucleated cells in each sample was estimated from the amplification of reference gene primers within the assay. To quantify the absolute abundance of each unique TCRbeta CDR3 rearrangement, sequence reads were collapsed and filtered. For each sample, productive Simpson clonality was calculated as the square root of Simpson's diversity index across productive rearrangements. The table was pulled from immuneACCESS by TCRdb, which kept in-frame rearrangements only. Such tables lose some clones; where checked, under half of the loss comes from unresolved V genes, and the rest has no known cause. V and J calls and clone size are given by that table; D and trimming were obtained from the DNA. The sample data list 350,000 to 500,000 clones, and 70% to 90% of these were observed just once. The leading ten clones occupy roughly 0.78% of the sample.

Reading from cysteine to phenylalanine, the CDR3 counts 12 amino acids. Of all the DNA, just the CDR3 is kept, 36 bases in frame from base 1. From the germline V gene, CDR1 is SGHNT and CDR2 is YENEEA. V gives up 5 bases and J gives up 10 bases, and the segment between their germline ends measures 12 bases. The rearranged segments are TRBV11-3 and TRBJ2-1, with a weak D call of TRBD1 (6 bases match). Sequenced material: peripheral blood. The TCR sequence derives from a man aged 18 to 30 with COVID-19, enrolled during active disease. The CDR3 reads as follows: CASSARDREQFF. The nucleotides read TGTGCCAGCAGCGCTCGCGACAGGGAGCAGTTCTTC.